The source of this T cell receptor beta chain is a study of T cell responses to AZD1222 COVID-19 vaccine. Across the whole study: Second-dose intervals of approximately 4 or approximately 12 weeks were pooled.

Of note for this clone: Its antigen is as yet unknown.

Findings and caveats of the study: An increase in Spike-specific TCR breadth and depth was observed after two AZD1222 doses.

The germline V gene has CDR1 SGHTA and CDR2 FQGNSA. With 7 bases clipped from V and 9 bases from J, the junction kept 12 bases outside the gene matches. There are 15 residues in the CDR3. The protocol was immunoSEQ multiplex PCR, while the TCRdb copy is restricted to in-frame clones and leaves out a portion. The sample comprises around 190,000 clones, around 94% of which are singletons, and over 1% rests with the top ten. The TCR sequence derives from an adult in good health. The material was peripheral blood, obtained on day 0 of AZD1222 vaccination. J is TRBJ2-1 and V is TRBV7-2; 10 bases are a match to TRBD2. CDR3 coding DNA: TGTGCCAGCACGCCAAGCGGGGGGGCCGCCCTTGAGCAGTTCTTC. Translation gives CASTPSGGAALEQFF.